These 2 T cell receptor beta chains originate from one sample sequenced in a study of blood T cell repertoires in COVID-19. Measured with immunoSEQ multiplex PCR; TCRdb has only the in-frame clones, and not every one. The sample yields roughly 380,000 clones, roughly 85% seen once. The source material was peripheral blood. Every receptor here comes from a woman younger than 35 with acute or convalescent COVID-19.

The chain has TRBV25-1 and TRBJ2-4; D remains ambiguous. The CDR3 is 14 amino acids. The germline V and J ends were trimmed by 3 bases and 0 bases, with 6 bases remaining between them. Germline V lookup: CDR1 MGHDK, CDR2 SYGVNS. The DNA for the CDR3 is TGTGCCAGCAGTGATTCACTAGCCAAAAACATTCAGTACTTC. Translating gives CASSDSLAKNIQYF.

This sequence joins TRBV28 and TRBJ2-7; D not certain. Germline CDR1 is MDHEN and CDR2 is SYDVKM. This CDR3 contains 12 residues. V was cut by 8 bases and J by 2 bases, with 10 bases left in between. DNA of the CDR3: TGTGCCAGCGGTACACCCACCTACGAGCAGTACTTC. Translated: CASGTPTYEQYF. Complete variable domain (other parts from reference TRBV28 and TRBJ2-7): DVKVTQSSRYLVKRTGEKVFLECVQDMDHENMFWYRQDPGLGLRLIYFSYDVKMKEKGDIPEGYSVSREKKERFSLILESASTNQTSMYLCASGTPTYEQYFGPGTRLTVT.